This passage covers 2 T cell receptor beta chains from one sample sequenced in a study of T cells after yellow fever vaccination. Via MiXCR, TCRdb re-called the 5' RACE reads, giving one row per CDR3 protein. The table includes 25,000 or so distinct CDR3 sequences, approximately 4.9% detected once. Sequenced here: PBMCs, either bulk or a sorted T-cell subset (CD4+, CD8+, memory, or dextramer-sorted; not recorded which), sampled on the day of the yellow fever booster vaccination. Receptor source: a man aged 18 to 30 who received the YFV17D yellow fever vaccine.

This clonotype was detected many times. In DNA form, the CDR3 reads TGTGCCAGCAGTCGCAGACTTGATGAGGGCCAGTACTTC. This gives the protein CASSRRLDEGQYF. The chain is built from TRBV7-9 and TRBJ2-5; tentative D call: TRBD2 (5 bases). This CDR3 region has 13 residues. Trimming took off 6 bases at V and 10 bases at J, with 18 bases between the two ends. Germline values: CDR1 SEHNR, CDR2 FQNEAQ (reference sequence).

This clonotype was seen at least ten times. CDR3 in DNA: TGTGCCAGCAGTTTACAAGGCACTGAAGCTTTCTTT. Protein: CASSLQGTEAFF. The V gene is TRBV28, the J gene TRBJ1-1; no clear D gene. The CDR3 is 12 residues long. In germline, CDR1 is MDHEN, CDR2 SYDVKM. V was cut by 2 bases and J by 4 bases, with 5 bases left in between.